Presented here are 3 T cell receptor beta chains from one specimen sequenced in a study of blood T cell repertoires in COVID-19 (dated by TCRdb to the early 2020s). The library was produced with the immunoSEQ multiplex PCR assay. Not all clones reach the TCRdb copy of this immuneACCESS table, which keeps in-frame sequences only. Checked studies attribute under half of the gap to unresolved V genes and leave the rest unexplained. Here the sample has approximately 200,000 clones; roughly nine tenths occur a single time. Over 1.5% of the sample is in the top ten clones. Sequenced: peripheral blood. The receptor source for this set is a man between 65 and 80 years old with acute or convalescent COVID-19.

V usage is TRBV4-1 and J usage is TRBJ1-5; TRBD1 agrees at 9 bases. This CDR3 region has 14 residues. Germline CDR1 and CDR2: MGHRA and YSYEKL. J lost 6 bases, V lost 6 bases, and 6 bases had no gene match. The CDR3 spells CASSPTGGTQPQHF. CDR3 coding DNA: TGCGCCAGCAGTCCTACAGGGGGCACTCAGCCCCAGCATTTT.

The chain recombines TRBV11-2 with TRBJ2-1; 10 nucleotides agree with TRBD2. Germline values: CDR1 SGHAT, CDR2 FQNNGV. This CDR3 has 18 residues. J gave up 4 bases and V 0 bases, and 9 bases lay outside the gene matches. CDR3 in amino acids: CASSLDPVEAGGYNEQFF. The CDR3 DNA reads TGTGCCAGCAGCTTAGATCCGGTTGAAGCGGGAGGGTACAATGAGCAGTTCTTC.

The chain joins TRBV21-1 to TRBJ2-2; the table's D call TRBD2 went unverified against the DNA. TRBV21-1 constitutes a pseudogene. The CDR3 sequence is 16 residues long. This chain's CDR3 is CASSKASRQNTGELFF. The CDR3 bases are TGTGCCAGCAGCAAAGCTTCTAGGCAGAACACCGGGGAGCTGTTTTTT.